Each of the 10 T cell receptor beta chains below was sequenced from the same sample in a study of CD8 T cells in Susac syndrome. The RNA input was about 0.5 to 1 ug, and it was reverse transcribed with random hexamers. MiXCR, run by TCRdb on the immunoSEQ multiplex PCR reads, gives a single entry per CDR3 protein. Of about 170,000 distinct CDR3 sequences listed, under 95% are singletons. Sequenced sample: CD4+ T cells from PBMCs. Every receptor here comes from a human donor with multiple sclerosis.

The CDR3 DNA sequence: TGCGCCAGCAGCTTTGGGGGGAGGAATGAAAAACTGTTTTTT. Its translation is CASSFGGRNEKLFF. J is TRBJ1-4 and V is TRBV5-1, with D maybe TRBD1 (5 bases). CDR1 SGHRS and CDR2 YFSETQ come from the germline V gene. Trimming cost V 2 bases and J 5 bases, with 10 bases left between them. The length of the CDR3 is 14 residues.

This chain links TRBV10-3 with TRBJ2-7; weak D call: TRBD2 (6 bases). V was shortened by 6 bases and J by 5 bases, with 20 bases between the two germline ends. The CDR3 runs 15 residues. The germline CDR1 and CDR2 sequences are ENHRY and SYGVKD. The CDR3 loop reads CAIREGLAVTNEQYF. The CDR3 DNA follows: TGTGCCATCAGGGAGGGCTTAGCGGTTACCAACGAGCAGTACTTC.

The genes are TRBV6-5 and TRBJ2-3; 7 bases agree with TRBD2. V lost 4 bases, J lost 14 bases, and 15 bases stayed unmatched. This CDR3 comprises 14 residues. Per the germline V gene, CDR1 is MNHEY and CDR2 is SVGAGI. The CDR3 nucleotides are TGTGCCAGCAGTTCCTCGACGACTAGCCCTCGGAGGTATTTT. Amino acids: CASSSSTTSPRRYF.

V and J are TRBV5-6 and TRBJ2-3, with D possibly being TRBD2 (6 bases). Trimming shortened V by 4 bases and J by 6 bases, and 27 bases separated the two germline ends. The CDR3 contains 18 residues. The germline V gene encodes CDR1 SGHDT and CDR2 YYEEEE. CDR3 loop: CASSPLLARRGVKDTQYF. The CDR3 bases are TGTGCCAGCAGCCCTCTGCTAGCGAGGAGAGGTGTGAAGGATACGCAGTATTTT.

The chain is built from TRBV7-2 and TRBJ2-3; D may be TRBD1 (5 bases). This CDR3 is built from 17 residues. CDR1 SGHTA and CDR2 FQGNSA come from the germline V gene. V shed 2 bases and J shed 0 bases, with 15 bases lying between them. CDR3 in amino acids: CASSLRDGGASTDTQYF. The CDR3 DNA reads as TGTGCCAGCAGCTTAAGGGATGGTGGGGCTAGCACAGATACGCAGTATTTT.

The V and J genes are TRBV30 and TRBJ1-1, with 7 nucleotides matching TRBD1. V shed 3 bases and J 10 bases; nucleotides not matched to a gene: 8. This CDR3 contains 12 residues. From germline, CDR1 is GTSNPN and CDR2 SVGIG (reference sequence). The CDR3 reads CAWSRRAGGAFF. In DNA form, the CDR3 reads TGTGCCTGGAGCCGTCGGGCAGGGGGAGCTTTCTTT.

The sample holds one count of this clonotype. Its ends do not fully match the called genes, so a read error is possible. This sequence joins TRBV7-2 and TRBJ2-7; 12 nucleotides agree with TRBD2. CDR3 length: 15 residues. Germline V gene data show CDR1 as SGHTA and CDR2 as FQGNSA. CDR3 in amino acids: CASSSPPQLAGGLWF. The CDR3, as DNA: TGTGCCAGCAGCTCGCCGCCCCAACTAGCGGGAGGCCTGTGGTTC.

This rearrangement joins TRBV12-3 or TRBV12-4 to TRBJ1-2, with 7 bases matching TRBD1. The CDR3 consists of 16 residues. Trimming at V came to 4 bases and at J to 5 bases, leaving 13 bases not matched to a gene. As DNA, the CDR3 is TGTGCCAGCAGTTCGGAGGGGGCAGGGAATGGATATGGCTACACCTTC. Its translation: CASSSEGAGNGYGYTF.

This rearrangement joins TRBV6-1 to TRBJ1-6, with a possible D match to TRBD1 (5 bases). The CDR3 has 18 amino acids. CDR1 is MNHNS, CDR2 SASEGT, per germline. The V gene lost 1 base and the J gene lost 0 bases, with 13 bases spanning the gap. CDR3 sequence reads: CASSEVGGVLSYNSPLHF. DNA of the CDR3: TGTGCCAGCAGTGAAGTGGGGGGGGTACTCTCCTATAATTCACCCCTCCACTTT.

The rearrangement uses TRBV18 and TRBJ2-5, with D perhaps matching TRBD2 (5 bases). The V gene's germline CDR1 is KGHSH and CDR2 LQKENI. The CDR3 is made up of 16 amino acids. V lost 0 bases and J lost 4, with 15 bases in between. The CDR3 loop is CASSPPSIGERETQYF. CDR3 coding DNA: TGTGCCAGCTCACCACCGTCGATCGGGGAACGAGAGACCCAGTACTTC. Together with reference TRBV18 and TRBJ2-5, the CDR3 gives the full variable domain: NAGVMQNPRHLVRRRGQEARLRCSPMKGHSHVYWYRQLPEEGLKFMVYLQKENIIDESGMPKERFSAEFPKEGPSILRIQQVVRGDSAAYFCASSPPSIGERETQYFGPGTRLLVL.